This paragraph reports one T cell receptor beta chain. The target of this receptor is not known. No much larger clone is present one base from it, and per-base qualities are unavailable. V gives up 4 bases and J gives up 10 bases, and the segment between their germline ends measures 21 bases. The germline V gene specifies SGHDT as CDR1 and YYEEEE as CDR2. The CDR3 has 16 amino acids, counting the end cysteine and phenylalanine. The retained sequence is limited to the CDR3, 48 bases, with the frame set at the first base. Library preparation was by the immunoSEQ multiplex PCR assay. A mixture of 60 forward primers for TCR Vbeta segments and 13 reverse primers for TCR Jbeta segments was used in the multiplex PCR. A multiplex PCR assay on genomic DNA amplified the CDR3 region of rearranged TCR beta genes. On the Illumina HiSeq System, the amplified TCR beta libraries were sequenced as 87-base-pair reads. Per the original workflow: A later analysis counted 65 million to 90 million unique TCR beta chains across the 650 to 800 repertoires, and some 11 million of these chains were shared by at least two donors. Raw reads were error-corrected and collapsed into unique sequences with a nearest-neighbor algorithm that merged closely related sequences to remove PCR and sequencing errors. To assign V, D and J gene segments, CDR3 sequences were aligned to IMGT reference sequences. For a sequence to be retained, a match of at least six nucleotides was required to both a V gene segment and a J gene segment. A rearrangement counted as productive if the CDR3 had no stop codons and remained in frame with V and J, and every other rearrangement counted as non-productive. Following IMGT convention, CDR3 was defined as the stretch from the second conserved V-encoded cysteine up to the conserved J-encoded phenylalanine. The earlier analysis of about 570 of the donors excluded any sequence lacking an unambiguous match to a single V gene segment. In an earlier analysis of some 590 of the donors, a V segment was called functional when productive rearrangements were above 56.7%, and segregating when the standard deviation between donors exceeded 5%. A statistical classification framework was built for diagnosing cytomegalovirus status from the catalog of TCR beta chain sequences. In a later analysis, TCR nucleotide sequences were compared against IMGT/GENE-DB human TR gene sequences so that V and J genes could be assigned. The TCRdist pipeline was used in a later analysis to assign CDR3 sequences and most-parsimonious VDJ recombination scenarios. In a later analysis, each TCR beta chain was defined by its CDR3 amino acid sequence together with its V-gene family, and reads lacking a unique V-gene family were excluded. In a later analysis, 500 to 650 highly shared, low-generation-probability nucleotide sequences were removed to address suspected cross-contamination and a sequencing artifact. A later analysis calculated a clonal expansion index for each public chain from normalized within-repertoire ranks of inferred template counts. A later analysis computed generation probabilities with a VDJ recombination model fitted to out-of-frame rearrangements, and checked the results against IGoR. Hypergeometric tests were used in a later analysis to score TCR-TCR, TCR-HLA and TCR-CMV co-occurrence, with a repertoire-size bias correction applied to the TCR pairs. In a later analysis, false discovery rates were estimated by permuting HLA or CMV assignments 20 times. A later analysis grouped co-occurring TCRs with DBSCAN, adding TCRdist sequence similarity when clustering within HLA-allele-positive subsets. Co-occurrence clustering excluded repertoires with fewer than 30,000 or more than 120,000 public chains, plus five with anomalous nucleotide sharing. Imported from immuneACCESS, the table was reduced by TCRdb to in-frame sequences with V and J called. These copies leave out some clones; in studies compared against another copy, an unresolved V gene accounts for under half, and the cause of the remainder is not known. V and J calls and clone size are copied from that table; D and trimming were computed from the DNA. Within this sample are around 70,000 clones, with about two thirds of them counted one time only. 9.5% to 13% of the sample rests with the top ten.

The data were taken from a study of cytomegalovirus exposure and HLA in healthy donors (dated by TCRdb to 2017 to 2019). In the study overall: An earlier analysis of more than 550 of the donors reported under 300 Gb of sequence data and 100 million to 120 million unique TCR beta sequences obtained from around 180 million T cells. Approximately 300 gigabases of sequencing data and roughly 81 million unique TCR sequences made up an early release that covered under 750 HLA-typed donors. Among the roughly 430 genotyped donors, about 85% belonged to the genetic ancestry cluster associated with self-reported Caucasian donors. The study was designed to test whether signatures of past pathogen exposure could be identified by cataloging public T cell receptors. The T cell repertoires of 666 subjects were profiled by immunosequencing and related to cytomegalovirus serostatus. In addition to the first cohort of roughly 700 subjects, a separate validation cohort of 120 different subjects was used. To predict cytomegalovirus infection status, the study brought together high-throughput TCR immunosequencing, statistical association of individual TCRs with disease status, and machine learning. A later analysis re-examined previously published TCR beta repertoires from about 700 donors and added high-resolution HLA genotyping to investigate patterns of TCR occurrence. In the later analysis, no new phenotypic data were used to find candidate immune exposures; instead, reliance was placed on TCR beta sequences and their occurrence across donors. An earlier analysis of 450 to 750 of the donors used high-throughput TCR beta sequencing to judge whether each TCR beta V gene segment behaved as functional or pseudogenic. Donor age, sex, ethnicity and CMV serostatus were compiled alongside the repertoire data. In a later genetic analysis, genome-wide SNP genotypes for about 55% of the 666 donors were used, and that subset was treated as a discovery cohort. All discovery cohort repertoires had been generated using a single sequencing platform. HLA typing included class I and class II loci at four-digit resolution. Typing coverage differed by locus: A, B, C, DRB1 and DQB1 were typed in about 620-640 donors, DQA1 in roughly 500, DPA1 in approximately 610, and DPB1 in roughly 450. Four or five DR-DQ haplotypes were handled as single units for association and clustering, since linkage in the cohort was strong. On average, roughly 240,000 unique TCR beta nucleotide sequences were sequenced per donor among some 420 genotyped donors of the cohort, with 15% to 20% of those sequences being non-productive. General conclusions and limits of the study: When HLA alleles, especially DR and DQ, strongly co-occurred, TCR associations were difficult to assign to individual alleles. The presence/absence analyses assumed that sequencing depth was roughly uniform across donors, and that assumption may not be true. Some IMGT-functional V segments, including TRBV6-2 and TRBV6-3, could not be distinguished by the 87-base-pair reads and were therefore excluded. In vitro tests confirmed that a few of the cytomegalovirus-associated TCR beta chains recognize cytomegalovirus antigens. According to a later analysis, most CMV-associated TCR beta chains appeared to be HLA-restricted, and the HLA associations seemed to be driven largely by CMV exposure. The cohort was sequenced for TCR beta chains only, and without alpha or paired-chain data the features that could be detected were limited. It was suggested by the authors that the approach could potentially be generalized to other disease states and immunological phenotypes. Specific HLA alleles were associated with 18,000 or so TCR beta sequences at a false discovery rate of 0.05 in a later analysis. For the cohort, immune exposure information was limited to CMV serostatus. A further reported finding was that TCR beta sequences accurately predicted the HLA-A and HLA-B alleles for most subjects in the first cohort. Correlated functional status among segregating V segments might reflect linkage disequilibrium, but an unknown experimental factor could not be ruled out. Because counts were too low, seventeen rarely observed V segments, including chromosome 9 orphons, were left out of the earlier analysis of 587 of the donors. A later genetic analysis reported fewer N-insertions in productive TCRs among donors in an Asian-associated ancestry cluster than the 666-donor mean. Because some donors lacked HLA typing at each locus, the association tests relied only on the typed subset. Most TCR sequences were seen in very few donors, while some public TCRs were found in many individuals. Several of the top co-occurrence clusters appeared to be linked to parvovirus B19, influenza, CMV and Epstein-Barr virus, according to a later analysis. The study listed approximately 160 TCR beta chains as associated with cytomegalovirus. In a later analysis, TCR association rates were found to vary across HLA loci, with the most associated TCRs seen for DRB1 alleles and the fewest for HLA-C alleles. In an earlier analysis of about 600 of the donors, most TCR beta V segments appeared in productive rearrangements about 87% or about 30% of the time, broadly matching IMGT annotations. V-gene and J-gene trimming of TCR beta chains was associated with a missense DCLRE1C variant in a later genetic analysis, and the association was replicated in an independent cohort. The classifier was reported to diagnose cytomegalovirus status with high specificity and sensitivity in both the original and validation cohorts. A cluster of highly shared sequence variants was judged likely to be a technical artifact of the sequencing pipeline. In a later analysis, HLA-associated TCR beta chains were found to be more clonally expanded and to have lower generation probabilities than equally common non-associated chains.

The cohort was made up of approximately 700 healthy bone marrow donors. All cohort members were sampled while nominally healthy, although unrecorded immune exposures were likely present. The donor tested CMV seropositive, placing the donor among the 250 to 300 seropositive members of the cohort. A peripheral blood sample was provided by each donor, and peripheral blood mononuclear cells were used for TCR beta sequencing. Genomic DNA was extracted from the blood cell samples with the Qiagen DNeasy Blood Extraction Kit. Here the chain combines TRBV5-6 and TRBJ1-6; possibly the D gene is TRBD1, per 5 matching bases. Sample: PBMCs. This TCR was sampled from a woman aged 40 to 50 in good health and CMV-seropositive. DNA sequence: TGTGCCAGCAGCGTCCGGGACTACTCCCCGAAATCACCCCTCCACTTT. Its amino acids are CASSVRDYSPKSPLHF.